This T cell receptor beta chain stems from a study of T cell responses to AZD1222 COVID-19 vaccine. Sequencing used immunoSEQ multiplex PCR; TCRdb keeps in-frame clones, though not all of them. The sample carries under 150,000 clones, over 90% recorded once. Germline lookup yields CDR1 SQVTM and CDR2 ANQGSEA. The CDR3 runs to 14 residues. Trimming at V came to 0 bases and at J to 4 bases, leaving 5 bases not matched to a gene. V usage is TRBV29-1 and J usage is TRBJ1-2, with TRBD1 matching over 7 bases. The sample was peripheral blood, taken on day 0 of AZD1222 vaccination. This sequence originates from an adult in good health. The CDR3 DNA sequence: TGCAGCGTTGAAGAGAGGGGGCTCAGCTATGGCTACACCTTC. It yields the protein CSVEERGLSYGYTF.